The clone carrying this T cell receptor (beta chain) was seen only a few times. The sample belongs to a study of blood T cell repertoires in COVID-19. Whole-study context: Samples of COVID-19 (acute and convalescent) were obtained from the United States, Italy and Spain. Sample material is recorded as cDNA or gDNA derived from T cells, B-cell-depleted T cells, or PBMCs.

V lost 0 bases and J lost 5, with 17 bases in between. The CDR3 extends over 16 amino acids. CDR1 is SGHNT, CDR2 YYREEE, per germline (reference sequence). As originally analysed: Estimates of nucleated cell counts were drawn from the amplification of reference gene primers. The data were produced by immunoSEQ multiplex PCR, yet TCRdb's version contains in-frame clones alone and is incomplete. The D gene and trimming were derived from the DNA, and the V and J assignments and clone size from that table. The sample has 250,000 to 300,000 clones; about 73% are singletons. This clonotype was obtained from a woman aged 80 or over with acute or convalescent COVID-19. The sample comprised peripheral blood. V gene TRBV5-4 combines with J gene TRBJ1-2; tentative D call: TRBD1 (5 bases). The CDR3 sequence: CASSLGGLKRGYGYTF. The CDR3 bases are TGTGCCAGCAGCTTGGGGGGTCTGAAAAGGGGTTATGGCTACACCTTC. Using reference TRBV5-4 and TRBJ1-2 for the parts outside the CDR3, the full variable domain is ETGVTQSPTHLIKTRGQQVTLRCSSQSGHNTVSWYQQALGQGPQFIFQYYREEENGRGNFPPRFSGLQFPNYSSELNVNALELDDSALYLCASSLGGLKRGYGYTFGSGTRLTVV.